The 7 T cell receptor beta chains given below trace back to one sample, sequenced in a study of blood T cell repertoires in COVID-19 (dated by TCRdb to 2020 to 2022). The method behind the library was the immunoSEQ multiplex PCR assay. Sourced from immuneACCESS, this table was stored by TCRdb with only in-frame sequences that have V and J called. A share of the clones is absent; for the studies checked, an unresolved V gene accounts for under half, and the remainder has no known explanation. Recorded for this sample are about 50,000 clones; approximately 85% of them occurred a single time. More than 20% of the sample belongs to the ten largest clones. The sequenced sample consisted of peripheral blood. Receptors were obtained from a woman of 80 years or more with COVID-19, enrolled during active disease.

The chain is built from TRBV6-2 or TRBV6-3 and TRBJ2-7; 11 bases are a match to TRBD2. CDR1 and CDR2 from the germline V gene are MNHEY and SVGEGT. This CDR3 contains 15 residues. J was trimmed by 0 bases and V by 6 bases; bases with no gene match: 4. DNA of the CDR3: TGTGCCAGCAGCCGGGGACTAGCGGTCTCCTACGAGCAGTACTTC. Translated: CASSRGLAVSYEQYF.

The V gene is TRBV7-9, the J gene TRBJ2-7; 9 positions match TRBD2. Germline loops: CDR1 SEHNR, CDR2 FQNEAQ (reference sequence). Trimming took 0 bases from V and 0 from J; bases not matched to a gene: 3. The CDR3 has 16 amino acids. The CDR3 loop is CASSLASSGGSYEQYF. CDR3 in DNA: TGTGCCAGCAGCTTAGCTAGTAGCGGGGGCTCCTACGAGCAGTACTTC.

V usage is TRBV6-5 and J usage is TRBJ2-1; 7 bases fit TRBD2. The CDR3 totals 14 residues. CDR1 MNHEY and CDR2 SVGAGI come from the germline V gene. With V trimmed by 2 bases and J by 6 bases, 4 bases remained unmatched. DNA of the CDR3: TGTGCCAGCAGTTACAGCGGGACCCGCAATGAGCAGTTCTTC. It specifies CASSYSGTRNEQFF.

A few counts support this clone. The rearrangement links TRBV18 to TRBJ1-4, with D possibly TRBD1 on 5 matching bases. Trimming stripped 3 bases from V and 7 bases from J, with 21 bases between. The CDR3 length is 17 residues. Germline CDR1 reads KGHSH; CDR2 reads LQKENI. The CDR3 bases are TGTGCCAGCTCACCCCGCGCGGGGCCCGGGGGTGGTGAAAAACTGTTTTTT. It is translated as CASSPRAGPGGGEKLFF. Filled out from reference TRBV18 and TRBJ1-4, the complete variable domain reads NAGVMQNPRHLVRRRGQEARLRCSPMKGHSHVYWYRQLPEEGLKFMVYLQKENIIDESGMPKERFSAEFPKEGPSILRIQQVVRGDSAAYFCASSPRAGPGGGEKLFFGSGTQLSVL.

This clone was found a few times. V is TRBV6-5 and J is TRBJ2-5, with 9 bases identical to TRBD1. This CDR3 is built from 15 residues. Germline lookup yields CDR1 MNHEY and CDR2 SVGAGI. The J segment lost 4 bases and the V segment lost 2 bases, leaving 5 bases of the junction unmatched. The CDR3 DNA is TGTGCCAGCAGTTACGTCAACAGGGGGCGAGAGACCCAGTACTTC. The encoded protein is CASSYVNRGRETQYF.

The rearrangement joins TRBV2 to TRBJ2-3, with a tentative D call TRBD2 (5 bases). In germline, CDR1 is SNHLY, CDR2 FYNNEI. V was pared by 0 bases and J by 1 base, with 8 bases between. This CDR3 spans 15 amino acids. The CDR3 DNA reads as TGTGCCAGCAGTGAAGCGGGAGTGGGCACAGATACGCAGTATTTT. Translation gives CASSEAGVGTDTQYF.

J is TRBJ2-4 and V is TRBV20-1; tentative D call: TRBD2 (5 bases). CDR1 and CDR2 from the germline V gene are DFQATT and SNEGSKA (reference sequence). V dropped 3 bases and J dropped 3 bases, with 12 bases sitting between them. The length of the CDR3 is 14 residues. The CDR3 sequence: CSASRAGDKNIQYF. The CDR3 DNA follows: TGCAGTGCTAGTCGGGCCGGGGACAAAAACATTCAGTACTTC.